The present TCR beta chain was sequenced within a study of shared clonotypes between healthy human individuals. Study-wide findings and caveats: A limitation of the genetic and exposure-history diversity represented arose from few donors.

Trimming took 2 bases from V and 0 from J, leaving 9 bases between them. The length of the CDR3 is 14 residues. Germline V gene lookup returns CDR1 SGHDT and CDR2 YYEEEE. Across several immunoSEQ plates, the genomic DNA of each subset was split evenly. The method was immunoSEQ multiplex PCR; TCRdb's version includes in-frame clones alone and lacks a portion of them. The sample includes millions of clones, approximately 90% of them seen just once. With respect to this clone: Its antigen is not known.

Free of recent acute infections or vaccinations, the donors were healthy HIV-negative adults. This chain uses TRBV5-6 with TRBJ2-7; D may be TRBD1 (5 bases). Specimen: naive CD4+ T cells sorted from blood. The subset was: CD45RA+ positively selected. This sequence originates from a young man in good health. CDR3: CASSFGRVSYEQYF. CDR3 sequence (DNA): TGTGCCAGCAGCTTTGGCAGGGTCTCCTACGAGCAGTACTTC.